The 32 T cell receptor beta chains below were found in one sample sequenced in a study of blood T cells in healthy people across ages. For the second PCR, which ran for about 7 to 11 cycles, a sample-barcoded 5' primer and a J-beta primer mix were used. TCRdb ran MiXCR on the 5' RACE reads and lists one entry per CDR3 protein. Of around 800,000 distinct CDR3 sequences listed, roughly 44% are singletons. Sequencing was performed on blood. The receptor set was obtained from a man aged 60-69 years in good health.

This clonotype was seen a few times. This sequence joins TRBV5-1 and TRBJ2-1; D is perhaps TRBD2 (7 bases). Trimming removed 6 bases from V and 5 bases from J, with 21 bases in between. Germline V lookup: CDR1 SGHRS, CDR2 YFSETQ. This CDR3 comprises 16 residues. CDR3 sequence reads: CASNRGDTGTNNEQFF. The CDR3 DNA reads as TGCGCCAGCAACCGAGGGGACACCGGGACTAACAATGAGCAGTTCTTC.

This sequence joins TRBV11-1 and TRBJ1-5; TRBD1 aligns across 8 bases. Germline CDR1 SGHAT, CDR2 FQDESV (reference sequence). There are 18 residues in the CDR3. V trimming: 1 base; J trimming: 1 base; junction bases outside the gene matches: 9. The CDR3 nucleotides are TGTGCCAGCAGCTTAGGGGCAGGGGGCTTTGCCAGCAATCAGCCCCAGCATTTT. Translation: CASSLGAGGFASNQPQHF.

This clonotype showed up just a few times. The chain carries TRBV20-1 and TRBJ2-3; 7 bases fit TRBD1. The CDR3 has 16 residues. J was trimmed by 2 bases and V by 6 bases; bases with no gene match: 14. Germline CDR1 is DFQATT and CDR2 is SNEGSKA (reference sequence). DNA of the CDR3: TGCAGTGCCACCTCCAGACAGGGTGTTTTCACAGATACGCAGTATTTT. This sequence encodes CSATSRQGVFTDTQYF.

In its sample, this clonotype was seen a few times. This rearrangement joins TRBV2 to TRBJ1-2; a possible D gene is TRBD1 (6 bases). The germline CDR1 and CDR2 sequences are SNHLY and FYNNEI. The CDR3 extends over 14 amino acids. The germline V and J ends were trimmed by 6 bases and 1 base, with 12 bases remaining between them. The CDR3 coding sequence is TGTGCCAGCAGCGGGGACACAGATAACTATGGCTACACCTTC. Translation: CASSGDTDNYGYTF.

The rearrangement links TRBV7-6 to TRBJ2-7; perhaps D is TRBD1 or TRBD2 (6 bases each). The CDR3 contains 15 residues. Germline V CDR1 and CDR2: SGHVS, FNYEAQ. V gave up 5 bases and J gave up 3 bases, with 17 bases separating them. In nucleotides, the CDR3 is TGTGCCAGCAGCGCCGGCGGCGGAGGGGGCTACGAGCAGTACTTC. Residues: CASSAGGGGGYEQYF.

This clonotype was observed a few times. The chain joins TRBV18 to TRBJ1-5; TRBD1 agrees at 10 bases. Losses at the gene ends were 5 bases for V and 3 bases for J; bases not matched to a gene: 13. Germline-derived CDR1 and CDR2 are KGHSH and LQKENI. The CDR3 spans 18 residues. The CDR3 DNA reads as TGTGCCAGCTCAGCAAGACGACCGGGACAGGGGAACAATCAGCCCCAGCATTTT. Translating it yields CASSARRPGQGNNQPQHF.

This clonotype has more than one count but fewer than ten. The chain links TRBV18 to TRBJ1-5, with no clear D. In germline, CDR1 is KGHSH, CDR2 LQKENI. Trimming removed 1 base at V and 3 bases at J, with 13 bases between. The length of the CDR3 is 16 residues. CDR3 amino acids: CASSPRSAQNNQPQHF. In DNA, the CDR3 is TGTGCCAGCTCACCACGGAGCGCACAGAACAATCAGCCCCAGCATTTT.

The CDR3 here is CASSQGNSNQETQYF. Here the CDR3 DNA reads TGTGCCAGCAGCCAGGGGAACTCCAACCAAGAGACCCAGTACTTC. The chain joins TRBV14 to TRBJ2-5; no definite D call. The germline gives CDR1 SGHDN, CDR2 FVKESK. The CDR3 loop spans 15 amino acids. V lost 3 bases, J lost 0 bases, and 11 bases lay in between.

The V gene is TRBV28, the J gene TRBJ2-7; the match to TRBD2 covers 8 bases. Looked up from germline, CDR1 is MDHEN and CDR2 is SYDVKM. The CDR3 runs to 12 residues. V was pared by 4 bases and J by 9 bases, with 5 bases of the junction left unmatched. The chain's CDR3 is CASSSAGGRQYF. In DNA form, the CDR3 reads TGTGCCAGCAGTTCGGCGGGAGGTAGGCAGTACTTC.

V gene TRBV20-1 combines with J gene TRBJ2-7; TRBD2 agrees at 8 bases. The trim removed 0 bases at V and 2 bases at J, leaving 9 bases unmatched. The CDR3 extends over 16 amino acids. Germline V gene sequence: CDR1 DFQATT, CDR2 SNEGSKA (reference sequence). The CDR3 nucleotides are TGCAGTGCTAGAGATAGGCCAAGCGGGGGTCCCTACGAGCAGTACGTC. Translated: CSARDRPSGGPYEQYV.

This clonotype was detected a few times. The gene calls are TRBV6-5 and TRBJ1-6; weak D call: TRBD1 (6 bases). The length of the CDR3 is 14 residues. Looked up from germline, CDR1 is MNHEY and CDR2 is SVGAGI. Trimming took 5 bases from V and 6 from J, leaving 11 bases between them. CDR3 region: CASSPRGPNSPLHF. CDR3 DNA sequence: TGTGCCAGCAGTCCCAGGGGACCTAATTCACCCCTCCACTTT.

Many counts were recorded for this clonotype. The V and J genes are TRBV14 and TRBJ2-1; D gene uncertain. Trimming shortened V by 2 bases and J by 5 bases, and 1 base separated the two germline ends. The CDR3 loop spans 11 amino acids. In germline, CDR1 is SGHDN, CDR2 FVKESK. As DNA, the CDR3 is TGTGCCAGCAGCCAACACAATGAGCAGTTCTTC. This sequence encodes CASSQHNEQFF. Combining the CDR3 with reference TRBV14 and TRBJ2-1 gives the whole variable domain EAGVTQFPSHSVIEKGQTVTLRCDPISGHDNLYWYRRVMGKEIKFLLHFVKESKQDESGMPNNRFLAERTGGTYSTLKVQPAELEDSGVYFCASSQHNEQFFGPGTRLTVL.

The gene calls are TRBV20-1 and TRBJ2-1; 12 nucleotides agree with TRBD2. Trimming removed 1 base from V and 7 bases from J; junction bases left unmatched: 8. Per the germline V gene, CDR1 is DFQATT and CDR2 is SNEGSKA (reference sequence). This CDR3 is 16 amino acids long. The CDR3 loop reads CSARGSSGGGTNEQFF. The DNA of the CDR3 is TGCAGTGCTAGAGGGTCTAGCGGGGGGGGTACAAATGAGCAGTTCTTC.

The table lists this clonotype with a few counts. The rearrangement links TRBV20-1 to TRBJ2-3, with 15 bases that match TRBD2. The CDR3 runs to 18 residues. Trimming took 6 bases from V and 4 from J; bases not matched to a gene: 14. Germline CDR1 and CDR2: DFQATT and SNEGSKA (reference sequence). The CDR3 nucleotides are TGCAGTGCACCCCCTCCCGGGACTAGCGGGGGGTTCGCAGATACGCAGTATTTT. This translates into CSAPPPGTSGGFADTQYF.

This clonotype came up a few times. J is TRBJ2-7 and V is TRBV27; 8 nucleotides line up with TRBD1. With 5 bases clipped from V and 6 bases from J, the junction kept 9 bases outside the gene matches. CDR1 is MNHEY and CDR2 is SMNVEV in the germline V gene (reference sequence). The CDR3 loop spans 14 amino acids. The CDR3 spells CASSQTGQVFEQYF. The DNA for the CDR3 is TGTGCCAGCAGTCAGACGGGACAGGTGTTCGAGCAGTACTTC.

There are a few counts of this clonotype. The chain links TRBV4-1 to TRBJ1-5; no definite D call. The V end lost 0 bases, the J end lost 6 bases, and 9 bases lay between the germline ends. Germline-derived CDR1 and CDR2 are MGHRA and YSYEKL. The CDR3 runs 14 residues. Here the CDR3 reads CASSQEGRLQPQHF. In DNA form, the CDR3 reads TGCGCCAGCAGCCAAGAGGGGAGGCTTCAGCCCCAGCATTTT.

Points on this clonotype: Since a much larger clone is just one base distant, this may be a read error. This chain links TRBV7-2 with TRBJ2-1; no reliable D call. The CDR3 extends over 14 amino acids. The germline V gene has CDR1 SGHTA and CDR2 FQGNSA. The CDR3 reads CAGSSPGSYNEQFF. CDR3 coding DNA: TGTGCCGGCAGCTCCCCCGGGTCCTACAATGAGCAGTTCTTC.

This clonotype was observed a handful of times. The J gene is TRBJ1-1, the V gene TRBV6-4; D uncertain. The CDR3 runs to 13 residues. Trimming took off 4 bases at V and 2 bases at J, with 8 bases between the two ends. Germline V gene lookup returns CDR1 MRHNA and CDR2 SNTAGT. The CDR3 reads CASSVAANTEAFF. The CDR3 bases are TGTGCCAGCAGTGTGGCAGCAAACACTGAAGCTTTCTTT.

This clonotype was picked up many times. The chain is built from TRBV6-2 or TRBV6-3 and TRBJ1-4, with no clear D. The CDR3 spans 12 residues. With 11 bases removed from V and 4 bases from J, the gap between germline ends came to 11 bases. Looked up from germline, CDR1 is MNHEY and CDR2 is SVGEGT. The CDR3 protein is CASTRINEKLFF. The DNA for the CDR3 is TGTGCCTCCACCAGGATTAATGAAAAACTGTTTTTT.

The chain combines TRBV9 with TRBJ2-3; a possible D gene is TRBD1 (6 bases). Germline loops: CDR1 SGDLS, CDR2 YYNGEE. Trimming left V 9 bases short and J 2 bases short, with 13 bases between. This CDR3 comprises 13 residues. The DNA of the CDR3 is TGTGCCACCAGTTCAGGGGACACAGATACGCAGTATTTT. It encodes CATSSGDTDTQYF.

The chain is built from TRBV5-1 and TRBJ2-1, with 7 bases fitting TRBD1. This CDR3 has 15 amino acids. The J segment lost 8 bases and the V segment lost 3 bases, leaving 11 bases of the junction unmatched. The germline V gene has CDR1 SGHRS and CDR2 YFSETQ. The CDR3 DNA reads TGCGCCAGCAGCTCTAGACAGGGCCTACGGGATGAGCAGTTCTTC. This gives the protein CASSSRQGLRDEQFF.

This chain uses TRBV6-2 or TRBV6-3 with TRBJ2-4; D gene unclear. CDR3 length: 14 amino acids. Trimming pared 7 bases from V and 15 bases from J, leaving 25 bases between. CDR1 and CDR2 from the germline V gene are MNHEY and SVGEGT. In nucleotides, the CDR3 is TGTGCCAGCATGGACGGACCCGGTACCTCCGAGCGGTACTTC. It encodes CASMDGPGTSERYF.

This clonotype came up once. J is TRBJ2-1 and V is TRBV5-8, with D unresolved. Looked up from germline, CDR1 is SGHTS and CDR2 is YDEGEE. The CDR3 is made up of 13 amino acids. V shed 0 bases and J shed 10 bases, with 11 bases lying between them. The CDR3 reads CASSLGGNLEQFF. The DNA for the CDR3 is TGTGCCAGCAGCTTGGGGGGTAACTTAGAGCAGTTCTTC.

This clonotype was picked up a small number of times. The V call is TRBV4-1, the J call TRBJ2-2, with TRBD1 matching over 7 bases. After removal of 4 bases from V and 2 bases from J, the junction contained 7 bases not matched to a gene. The CDR3 is 16 amino acids. Germline V CDR1 and CDR2: MGHRA, YSYEKL. Here the CDR3 DNA reads TGCGCCAGCAGCCGGTCCGGGACAGACAACACCGGGGAGCTGTTTTTT. It encodes CASSRSGTDNTGELFF.

The CDR3 nucleotides are TGTGCCAGCAGTTACTCCCACAGGACTGAAGCTTTCTTT. The encoded protein is CASSYSHRTEAFF. This chain joins TRBV6-2 or TRBV6-3 and TRBJ1-1, with D possibly matching TRBD1 (5 bases). In germline, CDR1 is MNHEY, CDR2 SVGEGT. V lost 0 bases, J lost 5 bases, and 7 bases lay in between. This CDR3 comprises 13 residues.

This clonotype was detected only a few times. The chain joins TRBV7-2 to TRBJ2-1; D might be TRBD2 (6 bases). The CDR3 covers 12 residues. CDR1 is SGHTA and CDR2 is FQGNSA in the germline V gene. V shed 5 bases and J shed 9 bases, with 11 bases lying between them. The CDR3 loop reads CASSLARGEQFF. The CDR3 DNA reads TGTGCCAGCAGCCTCGCGCGGGGTGAGCAGTTCTTC.

This clonotype was observed a few times. This rearrangement joins TRBV2 to TRBJ2-5, with 8 bases matching TRBD2. The CDR3 consists of 14 residues. V shed 7 bases and J 11 bases; nucleotides not matched to a gene: 15. Germline CDR1 reads SNHLY; CDR2 reads FYNNEI. The CDR3 here is CASIGSGEWGEQYF. The CDR3 DNA reads as TGTGCCAGCATCGGTAGCGGGGAGTGGGGTGAGCAGTACTTC. Variable domain in full (rest from reference TRBV2 and TRBJ2-5): EPEVTQTPSHQVTQMGQEVILRCVPISNHLYFYWYRQILGQKVEFLVSFYNNEISEKSEIFDDQFSVERPDGSNFTLKIRSTKLEDSAMYFCASIGSGEWGEQYFGPGTRLLVL.

The table lists this clonotype with a count of one. V is TRBV28 and J is TRBJ1-2; D might be TRBD1 (5 bases). Trimming removed 8 bases at V and 4 bases at J, with 11 bases between. Germline V gene sequence: CDR1 MDHEN, CDR2 SYDVKM. CDR3 length: 12 amino acids. The CDR3 loop is CASAGPSYGYTF. CDR3 DNA sequence: TGTGCCAGCGCGGGGCCTAGCTATGGCTACACCTTC.

This clonotype was found a few times. This rearrangement joins TRBV12-3 or TRBV12-4 to TRBJ1-5, with 7 positions matching TRBD1. The CDR3 is 15 residues long. V dropped 3 bases and J dropped 1; count of bases not matched to a gene: 3. CDR3 sequence: CASSLLGQSNQPQHF. CDR3 bases: TGTGCCAGCAGTTTGTTGGGACAGAGCAATCAGCCCCAGCATTTT.

This clonotype occurred a few times. V gene TRBV4-3 combines with J gene TRBJ2-2; a weak D match, TRBD2 (5 bases). CDR1 and CDR2 (germline): LGHNA, YSLEER. The V end lost 4 bases, the J end lost 5 bases, and 8 bases lay between the germline ends. CDR3 length: 13 amino acids. CDR3 sequence (DNA): TGCGCCAGCAGCCCGAGGGATACCGGGGAGCTGTTTTTT. This codes for CASSPRDTGELFF.

The sample holds a few counts of this clonotype. The chain links TRBV12-3 or TRBV12-4 to TRBJ2-3, with D perhaps matching TRBD1 (5 bases). V lost 6 bases to trimming and J lost 10 bases, with 14 bases between them. The CDR3 is 12 amino acids. The CDR3 region has the DNA TGTGCCAGCAGCACCTCAGGGATGGCGCAGTATTTT. This translates into CASSTSGMAQYF.

The table lists this clonotype with a few counts. This rearrangement joins TRBV12-3 or TRBV12-4 to TRBJ1-2; the match to TRBD1 covers 9 bases. After removal of 4 bases from V and 8 bases from J, the junction contained 5 bases not matched to a gene. The CDR3 totals 13 residues. The CDR3 reads CASSWDRDNGYTF. CDR3 DNA sequence: TGTGCCAGCAGTTGGGACAGGGACAACGGCTACACCTTC.